This is a list of T cell receptor beta chains from one sample in a study of shared clonotypes between healthy human individuals. Only in-frame clones appear in the TCRdb table, and some are missing; sequencing was by immunoSEQ multiplex PCR. The repertoire has millions of clones, less than 95% of them found once; the top ten carry roughly 1%. The sample was naive CD8+ T cells sorted from blood. Receptors originate from a man aged 18 to 29 in good health. The CDR3 runs from the conserved cysteine through the conserved F or W. The D gene is left open where the match is weak. Rows give clone size only sometimes, using once, few, many, or a class for an expanded clone.

CDR3 protein: CASSLFGTDEAFF; CDR3 DNA: TGTGCCAGCAGTCTGTTTGGGACAGATGAAGCTTTCTTT; J gene: TRBJ1-1; V gene: TRBV28; clone size: NA; D gene: TRBD1
CDR3 protein: CASRGTGGYEQYF; CDR3 DNA: TGTGCCAGCAGAGGGACAGGGGGATACGAGCAGTACTTC; J gene: TRBJ2-7; V gene: TRBV28; clone size: NA; D gene: TRBD1
CDR3 protein: CASRSRAPYEQYF; CDR3 DNA: TGTGCCAGCCGGAGCAGGGCGCCCTACGAGCAGTACTTC; J gene: TRBJ2-7; V gene: TRBV6-1; clone size: NA; D gene: NA
CDR3 protein: CASSYSTSGITYEQYF; CDR3 DNA: TGTGCCAGCAGTTACTCGACAAGCGGTATAACCTACGAGCAGTACTTC; J gene: TRBJ2-7; V gene: TRBV6-6; clone size: NA; D gene: NA
CDR3 protein: CASSLQPYEQYF; CDR3 DNA: TGTGCCAGCAGCCTACAGCCTTACGAGCAGTACTTC; J gene: TRBJ2-7; V gene: TRBV7-9; clone size: NA; D gene: NA
CDR3 protein: CASSFSGTGYSPLHF; CDR3 DNA: TGTGCCAGCAGCTTCTCCGGGACAGGGTATTCACCCCTCCACTTT; J gene: TRBJ1-6; V gene: TRBV6-5; clone size: NA; D gene: TRBD1
CDR3 protein: CATSRGGSLGTQYF; CDR3 DNA: TGTGCCACCAGCAGAGGGGGTAGCCTGGGGACCCAGTACTTC; J gene: TRBJ2-5; V gene: TRBV15; clone size: NA; D gene: NA
CDR3 protein: CAISETGEGGNTIYF; CDR3 DNA: TGTGCCATCAGTGAGACAGGGGAAGGAGGAAACACCATATATTTT; J gene: TRBJ1-3; V gene: TRBV10-3; clone size: NA; D gene: TRBD1
CDR3 protein: CASSLGQGARNEQFF; CDR3 DNA: TGTGCCAGCAGCTTAGGACAGGGGGCTCGCAATGAGCAGTTCTTC; J gene: TRBJ2-1; V gene: TRBV7-3; clone size: NA; D gene: TRBD1
CDR3 protein: CASSIERRLGEKLFF; CDR3 DNA: TGTGCCAGTAGTATCGAGCGGCGACTGGGGGAAAAACTGTTTTTT; J gene: TRBJ1-4; V gene: TRBV19; clone size: NA; D gene: NA
CDR3 protein: CASNPGYSNQPQHF; CDR3 DNA: TGCGCCAGCAATCCAGGCTATAGCAATCAGCCCCAGCATTTT; J gene: TRBJ1-5; V gene: TRBV4-1; clone size: NA; D gene: NA
CDR3 protein: CASSSDRFLAGYEQYF; CDR3 DNA: TGCGCCAGCAGCTCAGACAGATTCCTGGCGGGCTACGAGCAGTACTTC; J gene: TRBJ2-7; V gene: TRBV5-1; clone size: once; D gene: NA
CDR3 protein: CASSPGTSMYEQYF; CDR3 DNA: TGTGCCAGCAGTCCCGGGACTAGCATGTACGAGCAGTACTTC; J gene: TRBJ2-7; V gene: TRBV14; clone size: NA; D gene: TRBD2
CDR3 protein: CASSETEGAKQFF; CDR3 DNA: TGTGCCAGCAGCGAAACGGAAGGAGCGAAGCAGTTCTTC; J gene: TRBJ2-1; V gene: TRBV7-8; clone size: once; D gene: NA
CDR3 protein: CASSLSRPNTGELFF; CDR3 DNA: TGTGCCAGCAGTTTATCCAGGCCAAACACCGGGGAGCTGTTTTTT; J gene: TRBJ2-2; V gene: TRBV27; clone size: once; D gene: NA
CDR3 protein: CASSDRGEKLFF; CDR3 DNA: TGTGCCAGCTCGGACAGGGGAGAAAAACTGTTTTTT; J gene: TRBJ1-4; V gene: TRBV6-1; clone size: NA; D gene: TRBD1
CDR3 protein: CAWSLTSYEAFF; CDR3 DNA: TGTGCCTGGAGTCTTACGTCGTATGAAGCTTTCTTT; J gene: TRBJ1-1; V gene: TRBV30; clone size: NA; D gene: NA
CDR3 protein: CSVEDVRLAETQYF; CDR3 DNA: TGCAGCGTTGAAGACGTACGTCTAGCGGAGACCCAGTACTTC; J gene: TRBJ2-5; V gene: TRBV29-1; clone size: NA; D gene: NA
CDR3 protein: CASSLDIPYTRGAEAFF; CDR3 DNA: TGTGCCAGCAGCTTAGATATCCCGTACACGCGTGGGGCTGAAGCTTTCTTT; J gene: TRBJ1-1; V gene: TRBV7-2; clone size: NA; D gene: NA
CDR3 protein: CASSAGIGQFDRGYTF; CDR3 DNA: TGTGCCAGCAGCGCCGGAATCGGACAGTTCGACCGTGGCTACACCTTC; J gene: TRBJ1-2; V gene: TRBV9; clone size: NA; D gene: NA
CDR3 protein: CASSFSESGNTIYF; CDR3 DNA: TGTGCCAGCAGTTTCAGCGAGTCTGGAAACACCATATATTTT; J gene: TRBJ1-3; V gene: TRBV28; clone size: NA; D gene: NA
CDR3 protein: CASSQDIASWNEQFF; CDR3 DNA: TGCGCCAGCAGCCAAGATATAGCTAGCTGGAATGAGCAGTTCTTC; J gene: TRBJ2-1; V gene: TRBV4-3; clone size: NA; D gene: NA
CDR3 protein: CASSLHGTGYSMRNQPQHF; CDR3 DNA: TGTGCCAGCAGTTTACACGGGACAGGTTATTCAATGCGAAATCAGCCCCAGCATTTT; J gene: TRBJ1-5; V gene: TRBV27; clone size: NA; D gene: TRBD1
CDR3 protein: CASSEGATNSPLHF; CDR3 DNA: TGTGCCAGCAGCGAGGGGGCTACGAATTCACCCCTCCACTTT; J gene: TRBJ1-6; V gene: TRBV9; clone size: once; D gene: TRBD1
CDR3 protein: CASSWHRGAEVDTQYF; CDR3 DNA: TGTGCCAGCAGCTGGCATCGCGGGGCTGAGGTAGATACGCAGTATTTT; J gene: TRBJ2-3; V gene: TRBV11-2; clone size: NA; D gene: NA
CDR3 protein: CSAQGSSYEQYF; CDR3 DNA: TGCAGCGCCCAGGGTTCCTCCTACGAGCAGTACTTC; J gene: TRBJ2-7; V gene: TRBV29-1; clone size: NA; D gene: NA
CDR3 protein: CASGAGELFF; CDR3 DNA: TGTGCCAGCGGGGCCGGGGAGCTGTTTTTT; J gene: TRBJ2-2; V gene: TRBV6-6; clone size: NA; D gene: NA
CDR3 protein: CASSHRTGLTDTQYF; CDR3 DNA: TGTGCCAGCAGTCACCGGACAGGGCTGACAGATACGCAGTATTTT; J gene: TRBJ2-3; V gene: TRBV6-5; clone size: NA; D gene: TRBD1
CDR3 protein: CASSFGDEQYF; CDR3 DNA: TGTGCCAGCAGCTTCGGCGACGAGCAGTACTTC; J gene: TRBJ2-7; V gene: TRBV7-9; clone size: NA; D gene: NA
CDR3 protein: CASRTTGTYGYTF; CDR3 DNA: TGTGCCAGCAGAACAACAGGGACCTATGGCTACACCTTC; J gene: TRBJ1-2; V gene: TRBV28; clone size: NA; D gene: NA
CDR3 protein: CASSLDRLYGYTF; CDR3 DNA: TGTGCCAGCAGCTTGGACAGGCTCTATGGCTACACCTTC; J gene: TRBJ1-2; V gene: TRBV13; clone size: few; D gene: TRBD1
CDR3 protein: CASSPAGSYNEQFF; CDR3 DNA: TGTGCCAGCAGCCCCGCGGGCTCCTACAATGAGCAGTTCTTC; J gene: TRBJ2-1; V gene: TRBV9; clone size: NA; D gene: NA
CDR3 protein: CASSPPSGLAGYNEQFF; CDR3 DNA: TGTGCCAGCAGCCCTCCCTCGGGGCTAGCGGGTTACAATGAGCAGTTCTTC; J gene: TRBJ2-1; V gene: TRBV7-9; clone size: NA; D gene: TRBD2
CDR3 protein: CASSALAASYNEQFF; CDR3 DNA: TGTGCCAGCAGTGCACTAGCGGCCTCCTACAATGAGCAGTTCTTC; J gene: TRBJ2-1; V gene: TRBV25-1; clone size: NA; D gene: TRBD2
CDR3 protein: CASIRRYANTEAFF; CDR3 DNA: TGTGCCAGCATCAGGCGGTACGCGAACACTGAAGCTTTCTTT; J gene: TRBJ1-1; V gene: TRBV28; clone size: NA; D gene: NA
CDR3 protein: CASSQDGTGGYSYTF; CDR3 DNA: TGTGCCAGCAGCCAAGACGGGACAGGGGGCTATAGCTACACCTTC; J gene: TRBJ1-2; V gene: TRBV4-2; clone size: once; D gene: TRBD1
CDR3 protein: CASSLGYGNRAYEQYF; CDR3 DNA: TGTGCCAGCAGCTTAGGTTACGGGAACCGAGCCTACGAGCAGTACTTC; J gene: TRBJ2-7; V gene: TRBV13; clone size: NA; D gene: NA
CDR3 protein: CASTEDNTEAFF; CDR3 DNA: TGTGCCAGCACGGAGGACAACACTGAAGCTTTCTTT; J gene: TRBJ1-1; V gene: TRBV28; clone size: NA; D gene: NA
CDR3 protein: CASSLGVAYEQYF; CDR3 DNA: TGCGCCAGCAGCTTGGGGGTTGCCTACGAGCAGTACTTC; J gene: TRBJ2-7; V gene: TRBV5-1; clone size: NA; D gene: NA
CDR3 protein: CSVDRGNTAFF; CDR3 DNA: TGCAGCGTTGACAGGGGGAATACAGCTTTCTTT; J gene: TRBJ1-1; V gene: TRBV29-1; clone size: once; D gene: TRBD1
CDR3 protein: CASSWSGSSYNEQFF; CDR3 DNA: TGTGCCAGCAGTTGGAGCGGAAGCTCCTACAATGAGCAGTTCTTC; J gene: TRBJ2-1; V gene: TRBV28; clone size: NA; D gene: NA
CDR3 protein: CASGAAGDNEQFF; CDR3 DNA: TGTGCTAGTGGAGCAGCGGGGGACAATGAGCAGTTCTTC; J gene: TRBJ2-1; V gene: TRBV12-5; clone size: NA; D gene: TRBD2
CDR3 protein: CATFPTSGYLDTQYF; CDR3 DNA: TGTGCCACCTTCCCGACTAGTGGCTATCTAGATACGCAGTATTTT; J gene: TRBJ2-3; V gene: TRBV10-3; clone size: NA; D gene: NA